The 6 T cell receptor beta chains below were found in one sample sequenced in a study of T cells in Graves' hyperthyroidism and ophthalmopathy. The CDR3 regions of TCR beta were amplified from RNA transcripts. First-round RT-PCR targeting the TCR CDR3 was performed with the HTBI primer set. TCRdb processed the multiplex PCR reads anew with MiXCR; each CDR3 protein has one entry. The top ten hold 35% of the sample, which has under 250,000 distinct CDR3 sequences, almost 25% seen once. Sequenced material: blood. These TCRs come from a woman aged 40 to 49 with Graves' ophthalmopathy.

This clonotype appeared many times. The J gene is TRBJ2-7, the V gene TRBV20-1, with TRBD2 matching 10 bases. Germline-derived CDR1 and CDR2 are DFQATT and SNEGSKA (reference sequence). This CDR3 comprises 13 residues. The ends lost 6 bases at V and 3 bases at J; junction bases unmatched: 5. The CDR3 DNA reads as TGCAGTGCCCCCCGGACTAGCGGCTACGAGCAGTACTTC. It encodes CSAPRTSGYEQYF.

This clonotype was detected many times. This may be a read error, as it is one base from a much larger clone. The chain couples TRBV6-1 to TRBJ2-7, with 8 bases fitting TRBD1. With 5 bases clipped from V and 4 bases from J, the junction kept 4 bases outside the gene matches. Looked up from germline, CDR1 is MNHNS and CDR2 is SASEGT. The length of the CDR3 is 13 residues. The CDR3 loop reads CASSRTGKYEQYF. In nucleotides, the CDR3 is TGTGCCAGCAGTCGGACAGGGAAATACGAGCAGTACTTC.

About this clonotype itself: A much more abundant neighbour one base away suggests this may be a read error. This chain links TRBV7-2 with TRBJ2-4; possibly TRBD2 for D (5 bases). Per germline, CDR1 SGHTA and CDR2 FQGNSA. The CDR3 is 14 amino acids. Trimming removed 6 bases at V and 5 bases at J, with 14 bases between. This CDR3 is CASSLPGKENIQYF. The CDR3 DNA reads TGTGCCAGCAGTTTACCGGGAAAAGAAAACATTCAGTACTTC.

This clonotype was seen at least ten times. The rearrangement joins TRBV29-1 to TRBJ1-1, with a tentative D call TRBD1 (6 bases). Trimming removed 7 bases at V and 1 base at J, with 10 bases between. This CDR3 comprises 12 residues. Germline CDR1 reads SQVTM; CDR2 reads ANQGSEA. CDR3 coding DNA: TGCAGCGCTGGACAGAAGAACACTGAAGCTTTCTTT. It specifies CSAGQKNTEAFF.

This clonotype came up many times. The V and J genes are TRBV4-1 and TRBJ2-5; D call uncertain. V lost 4 bases, J lost 2 bases, and 11 bases lay in between. The CDR3 is made up of 14 amino acids. The V gene's germline CDR1 is MGHRA and CDR2 YSYEKL. CDR3 DNA: TGCGCCAGCAGCCGGCCTATGGGGCAAGAGACCCAGTACTTC. It translates to CASSRPMGQETQYF.

This clonotype has ten or more counts. Compared with germline, one end of the junction differs, possibly owing to a read error. This chain joins TRBV28 and TRBJ1-1; no clear D gene. This CDR3 contains 15 residues. Germline lookup yields CDR1 MDHEN and CDR2 SYDVKM. The CDR3 coding sequence is TGTGCCAGCAGTTTTCAGGAACAATTGAACACTGAAACTTTCTTT. Its protein product is CASSFQEQLNTETFF.